Listed here are 27 T cell receptor beta chains from one sample, sequenced in a study of early T cells in non-severe SARS-CoV-2 infection. TCRdb recomputed calls from the 5' RACE reads with MiXCR, one row per CDR3 protein. The sample contains some 51,000 distinct CDR3 sequences, around 14% of which appear only once. Material: whole blood, obtained at baseline. These receptors were taken from an adult who was a healthcare worker with PCR-confirmed SARS-CoV-2 infection or an uninfected control (not recorded which).

The chain links TRBV7-2 to TRBJ2-1; 7 nucleotides agree with TRBD1. CDR3 length: 14 amino acids. CDR1 and CDR2 from the germline V gene are SGHTA and FQGNSA. With V trimmed by 2 bases and J by 9 bases, 7 bases remained unmatched. The CDR3 region is CASSLKRSGGEQFF. DNA of the CDR3: TGTGCCAGCAGCTTAAAGCGGTCAGGGGGTGAGCAGTTCTTC.

The chain recombines TRBV11-2 with TRBJ2-5; D remains unclear. The germline V gene has CDR1 SGHAT and CDR2 FQNNGV. The CDR3 is 12 amino acids. V was shortened by 7 bases and J by 5 bases, with 11 bases between the two germline ends. CDR3: CASTLTFETQYF. For the CDR3, the DNA is TGTGCCAGCACCCTGACATTTGAGACCCAGTACTTC.

This clonotype was seen a handful of times. The chain couples TRBV6-5 to TRBJ2-2; D gene unclear. V was cut by 6 bases and J by 4 bases, with 9 bases left in between. The germline gives CDR1 MNHEY, CDR2 SVGAGI. This CDR3 contains 13 residues. This chain's CDR3 is CASRPDGTGELFF. The CDR3 DNA reads TGTGCCAGCAGACCTGACGGCACCGGGGAGCTGTTTTTT.

V usage is TRBV4-1 and J usage is TRBJ2-1; D could derive from TRBD1 or TRBD2 (5 bases each). The V end lost 4 bases, the J end lost 0 bases, and 13 bases lay between the germline ends. CDR3 length: 16 residues. CDR1 MGHRA and CDR2 YSYEKL come from the germline V gene. CDR3 in amino acids: CASSPIGTSSYNEQFF. The CDR3 nucleotides read TGCGCCAGCAGCCCGATTGGGACCAGCTCCTACAATGAGCAGTTCTTC.

The J gene is TRBJ2-1, the V gene TRBV29-1; 8 nucleotides line up with TRBD2. Germline values: CDR1 SQVTM, CDR2 ANQGSEA. CDR3 length equals 17 residues. V shed 1 base, J shed 2 bases, and the junction held 10 bases outside the gene matches. CDR3 sequence reads: CSVEGGTGGTAYNEQFF. Here the CDR3 DNA reads TGCAGCGTTGAAGGAGGGACGGGGGGGACGGCCTACAATGAGCAGTTCTTC.

This clonotype was recorded many times. This sequence joins TRBV4-2 and TRBJ2-3; perhaps TRBD2 as D (7 bases). Trimming left V 0 bases short and J 0 bases short, with 10 bases between. CDR3 size: 16 residues. Germline V CDR1 and CDR2: LGHNA, YNFKEQ. This CDR3 is CASSQEGRGSTDTQYF. DNA of the CDR3: TGTGCCAGCAGCCAAGAAGGGAGGGGGAGCACAGATACGCAGTATTTT.

This clonotype was picked up a small number of times. The genes are TRBV3-1 and TRBJ2-3, with TRBD2 identical over 9 bases. The germline gives CDR1 LGHDT, CDR2 YNNKEL (reference sequence). The CDR3 loop spans 17 amino acids. The trim removed 1 base at V and 3 bases at J, leaving 8 bases unmatched. The CDR3 DNA reads as TGTGCCAGCAGCCAAGTGAGCGGGGGGTCCACGACAGATACGCAGTATTTT. This sequence encodes CASSQVSGGSTTDTQYF.

This clonotype was seen a handful of times. The chain carries TRBV10-2 and TRBJ2-5; 7 nucleotides align to TRBD1. Germline values: CDR1 WSHSY, CDR2 SAAADI. The CDR3 is 14 residues long. The J segment lost 5 bases and the V segment lost 2 bases, leaving 5 bases of the junction unmatched. The CDR3 region is CASSESRGFETQYF. DNA of the CDR3: TGCGCCAGCAGTGAGAGCAGGGGGTTCGAGACCCAGTACTTC.

The chain couples TRBV6-5 to TRBJ2-1; D unclear. The CDR3 totals 14 residues. The V end was cut by 5 bases, the J end by 3 bases, with 11 bases between. Germline values: CDR1 MNHEY, CDR2 SVGAGI. This CDR3 is CASSPYRYYNEQFF. The CDR3 region has the DNA TGTGCCAGCAGTCCTTATCGGTACTACAATGAGCAGTTCTTC.

The V gene is TRBV10-2, the J gene TRBJ1-6; D gene unclear. Germline CDR1 WSHSY, CDR2 SAAADI. The CDR3 runs 14 residues. The V gene lost 5 bases and the J gene lost 6 bases, with 11 bases spanning the gap. The CDR3 reads CASSNPGVNSPLHF. Written as DNA, the CDR3 is TGCGCCAGCAGTAACCCAGGCGTTAATTCACCCCTCCACTTT.

The chain combines TRBV12-5 with TRBJ2-7; D not certain. Germline V gene data show CDR1 as LGHNT and CDR2 as FRNRAP. This CDR3 spans 9 amino acids. Deletions cut 5 bases from V and 5 bases from J, with 1 base between. CDR3 sequence: CASGHEQYF. In nucleotides, the CDR3 is TGTGCTAGTGGTCACGAGCAGTACTTC.

The chain carries TRBV12-3 or TRBV12-4 and TRBJ1-3; perhaps TRBD1 as D (5 bases). V was shortened by 3 bases and J by 10 bases, with 13 bases between the two germline ends. The CDR3 length is 13 residues. CDR3 loop: CASSLRQGGTIYF. In DNA, the CDR3 is TGTGCCAGCAGTTTGCGGCAGGGAGGGACCATATATTTT.

This sequence joins TRBV5-1 and TRBJ2-2, with D tentatively TRBD1 or TRBD2 (5 bases each). The V gene lost 5 bases and the J gene lost 0 bases, with 14 bases spanning the gap. CDR1 and CDR2 from the germline V gene are SGHRS and YFSETQ. The CDR3 covers 16 residues. CDR3 coding DNA: TGCGCCAGCAGGAATGCCGGGACCACGAACACCGGGGAGCTGTTTTTT. Translated, it gives CASRNAGTTNTGELFF.

This chain links TRBV11-2 with TRBJ2-5, with 7 bases that match TRBD1. Trimming cost V 5 bases and J 4 bases; bases outside gene matches: 13. Germline V lookup: CDR1 SGHAT, CDR2 FQNNGV. The CDR3 consists of 16 residues. This CDR3 reads CASSPPDRDPSETQYF. The CDR3 DNA reads TGTGCCAGCAGCCCACCCGACAGGGATCCTTCAGAGACCCAGTACTTC.

This clonotype was recorded at least ten times. This rearrangement joins TRBV12-3 or TRBV12-4 to TRBJ2-2; 8 bases match TRBD2. The CDR3 consists of 15 residues. Trimming removed 5 bases from V and 1 base from J; junction bases left unmatched: 3. The CDR3 DNA reads TGTGCCAGCAGTCCCGGGACTAGGAACACCGGGGAGCTGTTTTTT. This gives the protein CASSPGTRNTGELFF.

This clonotype was recorded at least ten times. The V and J genes are TRBV30 and TRBJ2-5; TRBD2 agrees at 7 bases. The germline V gene encodes CDR1 GTSNPN and CDR2 SVGIG (reference sequence). The CDR3 covers 13 residues. V lost 0 bases to trimming and J lost 5 bases; unmatched junction nucleotides: 3. The CDR3 nucleotides read TGTGCCTGGAGTGTACGGGAGGTTGAGACCCAGTACTTC. The encoded protein is CAWSVREVETQYF.

V usage is TRBV12-3 or TRBV12-4 and J usage is TRBJ2-1; 7 bases fit TRBD2. With V trimmed by 6 bases and J by 1 base, 0 bases remained unmatched. This CDR3 has 13 amino acids. The CDR3 is CASRAGSYNEQFF. DNA of the CDR3: TGTGCCAGCAGAGCGGGGTCCTACAATGAGCAGTTCTTC.

This clonotype was observed a handful of times. The chain combines TRBV28 with TRBJ1-1; TRBD1 agrees at 11 bases. Looked up from germline, CDR1 is MDHEN and CDR2 is SYDVKM. Trimming at V came to 6 bases and at J to 2 bases, leaving 11 bases not matched to a gene. The CDR3 covers 17 residues. CDR3 sequence (DNA): TGTGCCAGCAGCTCACCCCGGACAGGGGGCGCTAACACTGAAGCTTTCTTT. Its translation is CASSSPRTGGANTEAFF.

To note about this clonotype: One junction end disagrees with the germline gene, perhaps due to a read error. V and J are TRBV28 and TRBJ2-5; TRBD2 aligns across 9 bases. Germline loops: CDR1 MDHEN, CDR2 SYDVKM. The CDR3 is 12 residues long. The CDR3 sequence: CASLGQTSGFFF. The CDR3 nucleotides read TGTGCCAGCTTGGGCCAAACTAGCGGGTTTTTCTTC.

This clonotype was counted only a few times. The chain carries TRBV11-2 and TRBJ2-7, with 10 bases identical to TRBD1. The germline V gene encodes CDR1 SGHAT and CDR2 FQNNGV. V was clipped by 0 bases and J by 4 bases; unmatched bases: 3. The CDR3 has 15 residues. The CDR3 loop reads CASSLEGQGPYEQYF. The CDR3 nucleotides read TGTGCCAGCAGCTTAGAGGGACAGGGGCCGTACGAGCAGTACTTC.

This clonotype was found a few times. The chain couples TRBV29-1 to TRBJ2-5; 10 bases fit TRBD2. The CDR3 sequence is 12 residues long. After removal of 4 bases from V and 5 bases from J, the junction contained 1 base not matched to a gene. Germline assignment: CDR1 SQVTM and CDR2 ANQGSEA. This CDR3 reads CSVGLAGETQYF. The CDR3, as DNA: TGCAGCGTTGGACTAGCGGGTGAGACCCAGTACTTC.

In this sample, this clonotype turned up a few times. The J gene is TRBJ2-6, the V gene TRBV3-1; a weak D match, TRBD2 (7 bases). The CDR3 is made up of 17 amino acids. Germline CDR1 reads LGHDT; CDR2 reads YNNKEL (reference sequence). V gave up 6 bases and J gave up 0 bases, with 15 bases separating them. CDR3 sequence: CASSPLRGASGANVLTF. The CDR3 DNA sequence: TGTGCCAGCAGTCCGTTACGGGGGGCCTCTGGGGCCAACGTCCTGACTTTC. The full variable domain, with the rest looked up from reference TRBV3-1 and TRBJ2-6, is DTAVSQTPKYLVTQMGNDKSIKCEQNLGHDTMYWYKQDSKKFLKIMFSYNNKELIINETVPNRFSPKSPDKAHLNLHINSLELGDSAVYFCASSPLRGASGANVLTFGAGSRLTVL.

This clonotype turned up a few times. The chain has TRBV3-1 and TRBJ2-7, with 10 bases identical to TRBD1. Germline V lookup: CDR1 LGHDT, CDR2 YNNKEL (reference sequence). With V trimmed by 4 bases and J by 4 bases, 4 bases remained unmatched. The length of the CDR3 is 14 residues. The CDR3 here is CASSRGTGAYEQYF. The CDR3 region has the DNA TGTGCCAGCAGCCGGGGGACAGGGGCTTACGAGCAGTACTTC.

Only a few counts were recorded for this clonotype. The DNA of the CDR3 is TGCGCCAGCAGCTTGGTAGGACAGGACCATGGCTACACCTTC. It encodes CASSLVGQDHGYTF. The J gene is TRBJ1-2, the V gene TRBV5-1; TRBD1 matches at 7 bases. The germline CDR1 and CDR2 sequences are SGHRS and YFSETQ. CDR3 length: 14 residues. V shed 0 bases and J 6 bases; nucleotides not matched to a gene: 5.

The gene calls are TRBV15 and TRBJ2-2; D remains unclear. The CDR3 runs to 14 residues. CDR1 is LNHNV, CDR2 YYDKDF, per germline (reference sequence). V dropped 0 bases and J dropped 4 bases, with 6 bases sitting between them. CDR3 bases: TGTGCCACCAGCAGAGATTTGTCCACCGGGGAGCTGTTTTTT. The encoded protein is CATSRDLSTGELFF.

The chain recombines TRBV3-1 with TRBJ1-2; weak D call: TRBD1 (5 bases). The germline V gene encodes CDR1 LGHDT and CDR2 YNNKEL (reference sequence). V was clipped by 0 bases and J by 7 bases, with 12 bases between them. This CDR3 comprises 14 residues. The CDR3 loop reads CASSQDLVGTGYTF. The CDR3 DNA is TGTGCCAGCAGCCAAGATCTTGTAGGGACTGGCTACACCTTC. The full variable domain, its missing parts supplied by reference TRBV3-1 and TRBJ1-2, is DTAVSQTPKYLVTQMGNDKSIKCEQNLGHDTMYWYKQDSKKFLKIMFSYNNKELIINETVPNRFSPKSPDKAHLNLHINSLELGDSAVYFCASSQDLVGTGYTFGSGTRLTVV.

The chain has TRBV6-6 and TRBJ2-2; D uncertain. The CDR3 has 15 amino acids. The germline V gene has CDR1 MNHNY and CDR2 SVGAGI (reference sequence). Trimming left V 0 bases short and J 3 bases short, with 8 bases between. The DNA of the CDR3 is TGTGCCAGCAGTTACTCGAGACGGGACACCGGGGAGCTGTTTTTT. Protein sequence: CASSYSRRDTGELFF.